The 9 T cell receptor beta chains in this list originate from one sample, sequenced in a study of T-cell reconstitution after alpha-beta-depleted transplantation in children. Molecular barcoding with unique molecular identifiers was used for the TCRbeta library. TCRdb processed the PCR reads anew with MiXCR; each CDR3 protein has one entry. The sample shows fewer than 1 million distinct CDR3 sequences, 16% of them seen only once. This material consisted of PBMCs, mostly from graft donor cells, taken 360 days after TCRalphabeta/CD19-depleted stem cell transplant. Receptor source: a male patient younger than 18 who had a stem cell transplant for acute lymphoblastic leukemia, so the T cells may come from the graft donor.

The chain combines TRBV5-1 with TRBJ2-7; TRBD2 agrees at 14 bases. Trimming removed 3 bases from V and 0 bases from J; junction bases left unmatched: 5. The CDR3 is 17 residues long. The germline V gene encodes CDR1 SGHRS and CDR2 YFSETQ. The CDR3 sequence is CASSSRTSGRSSYEQYF. CDR3 nucleotide sequence: TGCGCCAGCAGCTCTCGGACTAGCGGGAGGAGCTCCTACGAGCAGTACTTC.

The table lists this clonotype with many counts. The V and J genes are TRBV19 and TRBJ2-2; 7 bases match TRBD2. Germline V gene sequence: CDR1 LNHDA, CDR2 SQIVND (reference sequence). This CDR3 spans 17 amino acids. Unmatched junction bases numbered 10, after V lost 3 bases and J lost 3 bases. CDR3 coding DNA: TGTGCCAGTAGTATTGGCGGCGGGAGACCCGACACCGGGGAGCTGTTTTTT. Its translation: CASSIGGGRPDTGELFF.

Here the CDR3 DNA reads TGTGCCAGCAGCGTAGAAGGGAAGGGACTAGCTCGAAACATTCAGTACTTC. Its translation: CASSVEGKGLARNIQYF. V gene TRBV9 combines with J gene TRBJ2-4; 9 positions agree with TRBD2. The CDR3 is 17 residues long. CDR1 is SGDLS and CDR2 is YYNGEE in the germline V gene. V shed 0 bases, J shed 6 bases, and the junction held 10 bases outside the gene matches. Combining the CDR3 with reference TRBV9 and TRBJ2-4 gives the whole variable domain DSGVTQTPKHLITATGQRVTLRCSPRSGDLSVYWYQQSLDQGLQFLIQYYNGEERAKGNILERFSAQQFPDLHSELNLSSLELGDSALYFCASSVEGKGLARNIQYFGAGTRLSVL.

This clonotype was observed a few times. The genes are TRBV20-1 and TRBJ1-6, with 7 bases fitting TRBD1. The CDR3 sequence is 13 residues long. The J segment lost 10 bases and the V segment lost 3 bases, leaving 6 bases of the junction unmatched. The germline CDR1 and CDR2 sequences are DFQATT and SNEGSKA (reference sequence). The CDR3 DNA reads as TGCAGTGCTAGTTGGAGGGACAGATCACCCCTCCACTTT. It specifies CSASWRDRSPLHF.

This clonotype was observed a handful of times. This chain links TRBV5-1 with TRBJ2-7; 8 bases align to TRBD1. J was trimmed by 3 bases and V by 1 base; bases with no gene match: 9. The CDR3 length is 16 residues. Germline V gene lookup returns CDR1 SGHRS and CDR2 YFSETQ. CDR3 sequence (DNA): TGCGCCAGCAGCTTGACCGTCACAGGGGGTCTCTACGAGCAGTACTTC. The encoded protein is CASSLTVTGGLYEQYF.

The CDR3 DNA reads as TGTGCCAGCAGCTTAGCTTCCGGAGACAGTCGTCAGTACTTC. It encodes CASSLASGDSRQYF. The V gene is TRBV7-9, the J gene TRBJ2-4, with D possibly matching TRBD1 (5 bases). Trimming stripped 0 bases from V and 12 bases from J, with 15 bases between. The germline V gene has CDR1 SEHNR and CDR2 FQNEAQ (reference sequence). The CDR3 consists of 14 residues.

This clonotype has a handful of counts. The rearrangement links TRBV5-1 to TRBJ2-1, with 8 bases identical to TRBD2. V dropped 2 bases and J dropped 6; count of bases not matched to a gene: 13. The CDR3 contains 17 residues. Per the germline V gene, CDR1 is SGHRS and CDR2 is YFSETQ. CDR3 loop: CASSFPYSGNYSNEQFF. CDR3 in DNA: TGCGCCAGCAGCTTCCCCTATAGCGGGAACTACTCCAATGAGCAGTTCTTC.

This clonotype was seen only a few times. The DNA for the CDR3 is TGTGCCATCAATGAAGGAATTTTTACCGGGGAGCTGTTTTTT. This gives the protein CAINEGIFTGELFF. The chain uses TRBV10-3 and TRBJ2-2; D unclear. Looked up from germline, CDR1 is ENHRY and CDR2 is SYGVKD. The CDR3 length is 14 residues. V lost 7 bases and J 5 bases, leaving 14 bases between the germline ends.

The CDR3 loop reads CASSLGGLAAYTDTQYF. Written as DNA, the CDR3 is TGTGCCAGCAGCTTAGGGGGACTAGCGGCTTACACAGATACGCAGTATTTT. This chain joins TRBV11-2 and TRBJ2-3; 11 bases map to TRBD2. Looked up from germline, CDR1 is SGHAT and CDR2 is FQNNGV. V was pared by 1 base and J by 2 bases, with 5 bases of the junction left unmatched. The length of the CDR3 is 17 residues.